This T cell receptor (beta chain) emerged from a study of blood T cell repertoires in COVID-19. Across the whole study: Nucleic acid was either cDNA or gDNA, and it came from T cells, B-cell-depleted T cells, or PBMCs.

Germline V gene lookup returns CDR1 LNHDA and CDR2 SQIVND (reference sequence). Trimming cost V 6 bases and J 9 bases; bases outside gene matches: 12. This CDR3 has 16 residues. Generated by immunoSEQ multiplex PCR, the TCRdb table keeps only in-frame clones and is missing some. The sample has 150,000 to 200,000 clones, 89% seen once. Cohorts were based on clinical histories the participants reported. This clonotype was obtained from a young woman who had recovered from COVID-19. Sequencing was performed on PBMCs or T cells enriched from blood (not recorded which). The genes are TRBV19 and TRBJ1-6; 9 bases are shared with TRBD1. The CDR3 DNA sequence: TGTGCCAGTAGCTACACCGGGGGACAGGGTCGTTCACCCCTCCACTTT. Its protein product is CASSYTGGQGRSPLHF. Full variable domain (remainder filled in from reference TRBV19 and TRBJ1-6): DGGITQSPKYLFRKEGQNVTLSCEQNLNHDAMYWYRQDPGQGLRLIYYSQIVNDFQKGDIAEGYSVSREKKESFPLTVTSAQKNPTAFYLCASSYTGGQGRSPLHFGNGTRLTVT.